The 31 T cell receptor beta chains below come from one sample, sequenced in a study of blood T cell repertoires in COVID-19. The protocol was immunoSEQ multiplex PCR, while the TCRdb copy is restricted to in-frame clones and leaves out a portion. The sample records roughly 45,000 clones, roughly nine tenths being singletons. The sample was peripheral blood. These receptors all stem from a man between 65 and 80 years old with active COVID-19.

The chain uses TRBV7-8 and TRBJ2-2; D may be TRBD2 (6 bases). The CDR3 runs 15 residues. Trimming pared 5 bases from V and 3 bases from J, leaving 13 bases between. Germline V gene lookup returns CDR1 SGHVS and CDR2 FQNEAQ. The CDR3 nucleotides read TGTGCCAGCAGCCTTGAGTCGGGAGACACCGGGGAGCTGTTTTTT. Amino acid sequence: CASSLESGDTGELFF.

The rearrangement joins TRBV30 to TRBJ1-6, with D possibly matching TRBD1 (6 bases). The V end was cut by 2 bases, the J end by 10 bases, with 15 bases between. The CDR3 runs 14 residues. CDR1 is GTSNPN and CDR2 is SVGIG in the germline V gene (reference sequence). CDR3 amino acids: CAWSRGTATSPLHF. The DNA of the CDR3 is TGTGCCTGGAGTAGGGGGACGGCGACCTCACCCCTCCACTTT. The full variable domain, its missing parts supplied by reference TRBV30 and TRBJ1-6, is SQTIHQWPATLVQPVGSPLSLECTVEGTSNPNLYWYRQAAGRGLQLLFYSVGIGQISSEVPQNLSASRPQDRQFILSSKKLLLSDSGFYLCAWSRGTATSPLHFGNGTRLTVT.

In its sample, this clone was seen a few times. The genes are TRBV7-9 and TRBJ1-6; D perhaps matches TRBD1 (5 bases). The germline V gene encodes CDR1 SEHNR and CDR2 FQNEAQ (reference sequence). CDR3 length: 14 amino acids. V lost 4 bases, J lost 9 bases, and 13 bases lay in between. DNA of the CDR3: TGTGCCAGCAGCTCACCGGGCCAGGGTTCACCCCTCCACTTT. Amino acids: CASSSPGQGSPLHF.

The genes are TRBV7-9 and TRBJ2-3; 10 nucleotides match TRBD1. CDR3 length: 16 amino acids. CDR1 is SEHNR and CDR2 is FQNEAQ in the germline V gene (reference sequence). J lost 8 bases, V lost 5 bases, and 13 bases had no gene match. CDR3 sequence reads: CASSPRQGAAQGTQYF. CDR3 sequence (DNA): TGTGCCAGCAGCCCAAGACAGGGGGCCGCCCAGGGTACGCAGTATTTT.

The V and J genes are TRBV4-3 and TRBJ1-2, with 8 bases aligning to TRBD1. Losses at the gene ends were 0 bases for V and 1 base for J; bases not matched to a gene: 1. CDR1 and CDR2 (germline): LGHNA, YSLEER. The CDR3 is made up of 15 amino acids. As DNA, the CDR3 is TGCGCCAGCAGCCAAGATGACAGGGGTAACTATGGCTACACCTTC. Its protein is CASSQDDRGNYGYTF.

The V and J genes are TRBV28 and TRBJ1-5; 8 nucleotides align to TRBD1. Losses at the gene ends were 3 bases for V and 6 bases for J; bases not matched to a gene: 4. There are 14 residues in the CDR3. Germline V gene sequence: CDR1 MDHEN, CDR2 SYDVKM. The CDR3 is CASSLDRESQPQHF. The DNA of the CDR3 is TGTGCCAGCAGTTTGGACAGGGAGAGTCAGCCCCAGCATTTT.

This chain connects TRBV24-1 to TRBJ2-1; D is possibly TRBD2 (7 bases). V was clipped by 1 base and J by 9 bases, with 15 bases between them. The CDR3 extends over 15 amino acids. Germline values: CDR1 KGHDR, CDR2 SFDVKD. The CDR3 here is CATSDFPGRGAEQFF. CDR3 sequence (DNA): TGTGCCACCAGTGATTTTCCCGGTCGGGGGGCTGAGCAGTTCTTC.

The chain uses TRBV11-2 and TRBJ2-1; TRBD2 aligns across 11 bases. CDR3 length: 15 residues. V gave up 4 bases and J gave up 4 bases; unmatched junction bases: 3. Germline-derived CDR1 and CDR2 are SGHAT and FQNNGV. The CDR3, as DNA: TGTGCCAGCAGCTCGACTAGCGGGACGTACAATGAGCAGTTCTTC. It is translated as CASSSTSGTYNEQFF.

The J gene is TRBJ2-6, the V gene TRBV7-3; 11 bases map to TRBD1. Per the germline V gene, CDR1 is SGHTA and CDR2 is FQGTGA. V dropped 6 bases and J dropped 2; count of bases not matched to a gene: 6. The CDR3 runs to 17 residues. The CDR3 reads CASRPGQGAPGANVLTF. CDR3 nucleotides: TGTGCCAGCAGACCCGGACAGGGGGCGCCTGGGGCCAACGTCCTGACTTTC.

The V call is TRBV2, the J call TRBJ2-1; 9 nucleotides agree with TRBD2. Germline V gene data show CDR1 as SNHLY and CDR2 as FYNNEI. V was pared by 4 bases and J by 4 bases, with 2 bases of the junction left unmatched. This CDR3 comprises 14 residues. CDR3: CASSVGLAYNEQFF. The CDR3 DNA is TGTGCCAGCAGTGTGGGACTAGCATACAATGAGCAGTTCTTC.

This chain links TRBV9 with TRBJ2-7, with D tentatively TRBD1 (5 bases). The CDR3 has 11 amino acids. The V gene's germline CDR1 is SGDLS and CDR2 YYNGEE. V lost 4 bases and J 6 bases, leaving 8 bases between the germline ends. In DNA, the CDR3 is TGTGCCAGCAGCTCAAGGGGCGAGCAGTACTTC. This codes for CASSSRGEQYF.

The gene calls are TRBV7-9 and TRBJ1-1; TRBD1 aligns across 7 bases. The germline V gene has CDR1 SEHNR and CDR2 FQNEAQ (reference sequence). The junction had 4 bases not matched to a gene; V was cut back by 11 bases and J by 1 base. The length of the CDR3 is 12 residues. The CDR3 DNA follows: TGTGCCGAGGGGGCACAGAACACTGAAGCTTTCTTT. Its protein is CAEGAQNTEAFF. Full variable domain (remainder filled in from reference TRBV7-9 and TRBJ1-1): DTGVSQNPRHKITKRGQNVTFRCDPISEHNRLYWYRQTLGQGPEFLTYFQNEAQLEKSRLLSDRFSAERPKGSFSTLEIQRTEQGDSAMYLCAEGAQNTEAFFGQGTRLTVV.

The V call is TRBV30, the J call TRBJ1-1, with 10 positions matching TRBD1. After removal of 3 bases from V and 11 bases from J, the junction contained 9 bases not matched to a gene. The CDR3 runs 13 residues. Germline V lookup: CDR1 GTSNPN, CDR2 SVGIG (reference sequence). The CDR3 DNA reads TGTGCCTGGAGAAGACAGGGGGCGATTCCGGCTTTCTTT. Translation gives CAWRRQGAIPAFF.

V gene TRBV29-1 combines with J gene TRBJ1-1; D possibly corresponds to TRBD1 (6 bases). From germline, CDR1 is SQVTM and CDR2 ANQGSEA. The V end was cut by 6 bases, the J end by 5 bases, with 19 bases between. There are 14 residues in the CDR3. In nucleotides, the CDR3 is TGCAGCGTGTCTACCACTGGGGGCTGGACTGAAGCTTTCTTT. Its protein product is CSVSTTGGWTEAFF. Together with reference TRBV29-1 and TRBJ1-1, the CDR3 gives the full variable domain: SAVISQKPSRDICQRGTSLTIQCQVDSQVTMMFWYRQQPGQSLTLIATANQGSEATYESGFVIDKFPISRPNLTFSTLTVSNMSPEDSSIYLCSVSTTGGWTEAFFGQGTRLTVV.

Points on this clone: The identical CDR3 is also encoded by other nucleotide sequences in the sample. The J gene is TRBJ2-7, the V gene TRBV2, with 7 bases identical to TRBD2. CDR1 and CDR2 (germline): SNHLY, FYNNEI. This CDR3 region has 13 residues. V shed 4 bases and J 3 bases; nucleotides not matched to a gene: 3. DNA for the CDR3: TGTGCCAGCAGTGTCGGGAGGAGCTACGAGCAGTACTTC. This encodes CASSVGRSYEQYF. Full variable domain (outside the CDR3, taken from reference TRBV2 and TRBJ2-7): EPEVTQTPSHQVTQMGQEVILRCVPISNHLYFYWYRQILGQKVEFLVSFYNNEISEKSEIFDDQFSVERPDGSNFTLKIRSTKLEDSAMYFCASSVGRSYEQYFGPGTRLTVT.

The chain couples TRBV29-1 to TRBJ1-2; 7 bases line up with TRBD1. Germline V gene data show CDR1 as SQVTM and CDR2 as ANQGSEA. The CDR3 covers 12 residues. V was clipped by 4 bases and J by 8 bases; unmatched bases: 7. The CDR3 DNA follows: TGCAGCGTTGGAACAGGGGTCGGAGGCTACACCTTC. Its translation: CSVGTGVGGYTF.

This sequence joins TRBV6-4 and TRBJ2-1; TRBD2 matches 8 bases. The junction had 9 bases not matched to a gene; V was cut back by 6 bases and J by 8 bases. In germline, CDR1 is MRHNA, CDR2 SNTAGT. The CDR3 is made up of 14 amino acids. CDR3 nucleotide sequence: TGTGCCAGCAGGATCCGGGAGGGCCCGGATGAGCAGTTCTTC. This codes for CASRIREGPDEQFF.

The chain combines TRBV28 with TRBJ1-2, with D possibly TRBD1 on 6 matching bases. The CDR3 has 16 amino acids. Germline values: CDR1 MDHEN, CDR2 SYDVKM. V gave up 8 bases and J gave up 5 bases, with 24 bases separating them. For the CDR3, the DNA is TGTGCCAGCTCCCTTACCCTTGGCGGACAGACTTATGGCTACACCTTC. Its translation is CASSLTLGGQTYGYTF.

This clone was counted a single time. For the CDR3, the DNA is TGTGCCAGCAGCCTACTGTCCCTTTCTGGAAACACCATATATTTT. This encodes CASSLLSLSGNTIYF. V gene TRBV7-9 combines with J gene TRBJ1-3; D unresolved. V gave up 5 bases and J gave up 1 base, with 12 bases separating them. Germline-derived CDR1 and CDR2 are SEHNR and FQNEAQ (reference sequence). This CDR3 spans 15 amino acids.

This sequence joins TRBV7-8 and TRBJ2-1; 9 positions match TRBD1. V was pared by 5 bases and J by 6 bases, with 8 bases of the junction left unmatched. The germline V gene has CDR1 SGHVS and CDR2 FQNEAQ. The CDR3 spans 15 residues. In DNA form, the CDR3 reads TGTGCCAGCAGCCCGAGGACAGGGGTTCGCAATGAGCAGTTCTTC. Its protein is CASSPRTGVRNEQFF.

This clone was seen more than once but under ten times. The J gene is TRBJ1-5, the V gene TRBV10-3; D is unresolved. This CDR3 is 13 amino acids long. The germline gives CDR1 ENHRY, CDR2 SYGVKD. V was shortened by 6 bases and J by 6 bases, with 12 bases between the two germline ends. As DNA, the CDR3 is TGTGCCATCAGGGCGGTCGAGGGTCAGCCCCAGCATTTT. It is translated as CAIRAVEGQPQHF.

The J gene is TRBJ1-6, the V gene TRBV19, with TRBD1 as a possible D gene (6 bases). Germline assignment: CDR1 LNHDA and CDR2 SQIVND (reference sequence). Between the trimmed V and J ends, which lost 7 bases and 6 bases, there was a span of 19 bases. This CDR3 is built from 16 residues. The CDR3 here is CASTGQSRAFNSPLHF. CDR3 nucleotide sequence: TGTGCCAGTACCGGACAGTCGAGAGCCTTTAATTCACCCCTCCACTTT.

This clone was counted once. The gene calls are TRBV4-3 and TRBJ1-5; D is unclear. CDR3 length: 14 residues. Germline CDR1 and CDR2: LGHNA and YSLEER. V was trimmed by 4 bases and J by 3 bases, leaving 10 bases between them. The CDR3 loop is CASSLALNNQPQHF. The CDR3 DNA reads as TGCGCCAGCAGCCTTGCGCTGAACAATCAGCCCCAGCATTTT.

The chain combines TRBV28 with TRBJ2-1, with TRBD2 identical over 10 bases. CDR1 MDHEN and CDR2 SYDVKM come from the germline V gene. CDR3 length: 20 residues. V lost 5 bases to trimming and J lost 5 bases; unmatched junction nucleotides: 21. The CDR3 reads CASSPNRGSLLAGSDNEQFF. In DNA form, the CDR3 reads TGTGCCAGCAGTCCGAACAGGGGAAGCTTACTAGCGGGATCGGACAATGAGCAGTTCTTC. The whole variable domain, filled in from reference TRBV28 and TRBJ2-1, reads DVKVTQSSRYLVKRTGEKVFLECVQDMDHENMFWYRQDPGLGLRLIYFSYDVKMKEKGDIPEGYSVSREKKERFSLILESASTNQTSMYLCASSPNRGSLLAGSDNEQFFGPGTRLTVL.

The genes are TRBV28 and TRBJ2-3, with TRBD2 matching 9 bases. CDR3 size: 15 residues. Losses at the gene ends were 2 bases for V and 3 bases for J; bases not matched to a gene: 3. The germline gives CDR1 MDHEN, CDR2 SYDVKM. CDR3 coding DNA: TGTGCCAGCAGTTTAGCGGGAGGGCTTACAGATACGCAGTATTTT. Protein sequence: CASSLAGGLTDTQYF.

V gene TRBV7-9 combines with J gene TRBJ2-7, with TRBD1 matching over 9 bases. The germline V gene has CDR1 SEHNR and CDR2 FQNEAQ (reference sequence). The CDR3 contains 14 residues. V trimming: 5 bases; J trimming: 3 bases; junction bases outside the gene matches: 5. The CDR3 coding sequence is TGTGCCAGCAGCCGGACAGGGGATTACTACGAGCAGTACTTC. Its translation: CASSRTGDYYEQYF.

The chain employs TRBV27 and TRBJ2-1; D is undetermined. V was clipped by 2 bases and J by 4 bases, with 21 bases between them. Germline CDR1 and CDR2: MNHEY and SMNVEV (reference sequence). The CDR3 has 18 residues. The CDR3: CASSLEAPLHGFYNEQFF. The CDR3 DNA reads as TGTGCCAGCAGTTTAGAGGCCCCCCTTCATGGTTTTTACAATGAGCAGTTCTTC.

As regards this clone: Other DNA sequences in this sample translate to the same CDR3. The genes are TRBV28 and TRBJ1-5, with D tentatively TRBD1 (5 bases). The CDR3 is 14 amino acids. Trimming shortened V by 6 bases and J by 1 base, and 10 bases separated the two germline ends. The V gene's germline CDR1 is MDHEN and CDR2 SYDVKM. This chain's CDR3 is CASSSPGSNQPQHF. In DNA, the CDR3 is TGTGCCAGCAGCAGTCCAGGGAGCAATCAGCCCCAGCATTTT.

The chain links TRBV30 to TRBJ2-1; the D gene is possibly TRBD2 (5 bases). Germline V CDR1 and CDR2: GTSNPN, SVGIG (reference sequence). The CDR3 spans 11 residues. The V end lost 4 bases, the J end lost 12 bases, and 13 bases lay between the germline ends. This CDR3 reads CAWTLKRAQFF. DNA of the CDR3: TGTGCCTGGACCCTAAAGAGGGCGCAGTTCTTC.

The chain couples TRBV24-1 to TRBJ1-5; perhaps TRBD1 as D (6 bases). This CDR3 spans 14 amino acids. V lost 0 bases to trimming and J lost 4 bases, with 6 bases between them. Per the germline V gene, CDR1 is KGHDR and CDR2 is SFDVKD. The CDR3: CATSDLDRNQPQHF. CDR3 sequence (DNA): TGTGCCACCAGTGATTTGGACAGGAATCAGCCCCAGCATTTT.

V is TRBV30 and J is TRBJ2-5; TRBD2 agrees at 8 bases. Germline CDR1 and CDR2: GTSNPN and SVGIG (reference sequence). The CDR3 spans 15 residues. Germline trimming cut 6 bases from V and 6 bases from J; bases unmatched to any gene: 15. CDR3 residues: CACSTPGLGPKTQYF. The CDR3 DNA reads as TGTGCCTGCTCTACACCGGGACTAGGGCCAAAGACCCAGTACTTC.